This T cell receptor beta chain was identified in a study of CD8+ T cells in alopecia areata. This CDR3 region has 13 residues. Germline V gene data show CDR1 as MGHDK and CDR2 as SYGVNS. V was shortened by 1 base and J by 13 bases, with 14 bases between the two germline ends. As for treatment: oral pan-JAK inhibitor, 5-10 mg twice daily. Reverse transcription of extracted RNA yielded cDNA, which provided the sequencing template. Measured with immunoSEQ multiplex PCR; TCRdb has only the in-frame clones, and not every one. The sample yields fewer than 150,000 clones, 56% seen once. The chain links TRBV25-1 to TRBJ2-1, with D hard to call. The sequences come from CD4+ T cells sorted from blood, collected at week 24, from a patient treated with tofacitinib. The TCR comes from a human donor with alopecia areata. CDR3 residues: CASSEFVDRRQFF. The CDR3 DNA is TGTGCCAGCAGTGAATTCGTCGACCGACGCCAGTTCTTC.